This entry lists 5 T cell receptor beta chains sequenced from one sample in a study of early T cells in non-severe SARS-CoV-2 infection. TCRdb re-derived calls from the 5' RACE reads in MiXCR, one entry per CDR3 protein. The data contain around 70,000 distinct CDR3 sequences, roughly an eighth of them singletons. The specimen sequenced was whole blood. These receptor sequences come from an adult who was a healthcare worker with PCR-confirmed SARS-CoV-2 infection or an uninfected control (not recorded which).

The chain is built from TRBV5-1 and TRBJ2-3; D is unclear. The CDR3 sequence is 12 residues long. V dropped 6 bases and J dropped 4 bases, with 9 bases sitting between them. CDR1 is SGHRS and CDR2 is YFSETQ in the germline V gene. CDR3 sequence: CASTGTADTQYF. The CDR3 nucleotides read TGCGCCAGCACGGGTACGGCAGATACGCAGTATTTT.

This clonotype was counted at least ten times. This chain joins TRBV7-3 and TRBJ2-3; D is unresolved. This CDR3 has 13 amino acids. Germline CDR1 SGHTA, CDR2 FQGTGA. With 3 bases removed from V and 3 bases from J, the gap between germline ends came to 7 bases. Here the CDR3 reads CASSLGWTDTQYF. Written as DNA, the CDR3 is TGTGCCAGCAGCTTGGGCTGGACAGATACGCAGTATTTT.

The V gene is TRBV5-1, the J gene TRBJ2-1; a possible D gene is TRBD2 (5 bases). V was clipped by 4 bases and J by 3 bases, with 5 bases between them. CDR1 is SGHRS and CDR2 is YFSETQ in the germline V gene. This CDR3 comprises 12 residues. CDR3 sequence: CASSRDYNEQFF. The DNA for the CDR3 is TGCGCCAGCAGCCGGGACTACAATGAGCAGTTCTTC.

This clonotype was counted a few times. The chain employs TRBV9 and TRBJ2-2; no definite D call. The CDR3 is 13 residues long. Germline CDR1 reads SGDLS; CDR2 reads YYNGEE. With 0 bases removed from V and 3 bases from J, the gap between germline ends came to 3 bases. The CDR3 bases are TGTGCCAGCAGCGTAGCGGACACCGGGGAGCTGTTTTTT. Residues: CASSVADTGELFF.

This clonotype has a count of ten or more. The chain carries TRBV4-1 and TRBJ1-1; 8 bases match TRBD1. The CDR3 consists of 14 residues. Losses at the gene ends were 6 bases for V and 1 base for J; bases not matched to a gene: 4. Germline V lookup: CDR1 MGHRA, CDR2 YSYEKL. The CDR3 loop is CASRQGGPNTEAFF. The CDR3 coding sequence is TGCGCCAGCAGACAGGGGGGGCCGAACACTGAAGCTTTCTTT.